This TCR beta chain was profiled in a study of blood T cell repertoires in COVID-19. Study at large: Sites across the United States, Italy and Spain contributed samples from acute and convalescent COVID-19. From T cells, B-cell-depleted T cells, or PBMCs came the material, which was cDNA or gDNA.

Original data processing: Estimated nucleated cell counts came from reference gene primer amplification. The data were produced by immunoSEQ multiplex PCR, yet TCRdb's version contains in-frame clones alone and is incomplete. The DNA gave D and trimming, while V, J and clone size come from that table. The sample yields 250,000 to 350,000 clones, 65% to 85% seen once. The CDR3 consists of 13 residues. Germline-derived CDR1 and CDR2 are MNHEY and SVGAGI. Deletions cut 4 bases from V and 3 bases from J, with 7 bases between. The V call is TRBV6-5, the J call TRBJ1-3; the D gene is possibly TRBD1 (5 bases). The source of this sequence is a human donor with COVID-19, enrolled during active disease. The donor label of this sample is uncertain. The sequencing sample was made of peripheral blood. CDR3: CASSSQGGNTIYF. CDR3 DNA sequence: TGTGCCAGCAGTTCCCAGGGTGGAAACACCATATATTTT.